This T cell receptor (beta chain) derives from a study of T cell responses to AZD1222 COVID-19 vaccine. Measured with immunoSEQ multiplex PCR; TCRdb has only the in-frame clones, and not every one. The table includes about 96,000 clones, approximately 87% detected once. Study-wide points: Spike-specific TCR breadth rose after two AZD1222 doses, and depth rose as well. Clonal diversity may have been underestimated in mostly white British donors. The study reported that nearly half of spike-specific TCRs target unmutated variant regions.

With 6 bases clipped from V and 2 bases from J, the junction kept 10 bases outside the gene matches. CDR3 length: 17 amino acids. Germline V gives CDR1 LNHDA, CDR2 SQIVND (reference sequence). As regards this clone: Its specificity is unknown.

This chain connects TRBV19 to TRBJ2-6; 7 bases map to TRBD1. The sequenced sample was peripheral blood, obtained on day 0 of AZD1222 vaccination. The sequence derives from an adult in good health. The CDR3 DNA sequence: TGTGCCAGTAGCCGTCCCAGGGGGATGGCTGGGGCCAACGTCCTGACTTTC. Amino acids: CASSRPRGMAGANVLTF.